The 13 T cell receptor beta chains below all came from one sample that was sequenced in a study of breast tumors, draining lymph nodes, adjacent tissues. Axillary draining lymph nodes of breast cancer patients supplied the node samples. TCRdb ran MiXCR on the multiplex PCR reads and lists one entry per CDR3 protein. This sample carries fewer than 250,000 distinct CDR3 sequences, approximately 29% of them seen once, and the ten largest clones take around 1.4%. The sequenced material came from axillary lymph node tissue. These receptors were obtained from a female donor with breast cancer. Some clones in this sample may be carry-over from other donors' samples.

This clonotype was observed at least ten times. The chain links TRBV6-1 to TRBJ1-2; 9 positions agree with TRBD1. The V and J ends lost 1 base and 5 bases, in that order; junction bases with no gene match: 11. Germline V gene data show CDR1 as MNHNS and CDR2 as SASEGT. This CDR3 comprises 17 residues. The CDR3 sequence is CASSEEWGDRGSYGYTF. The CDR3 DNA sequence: TGTGCCAGCAGTGAAGAGTGGGGAGACAGGGGGAGTTATGGCTACACCTTC.

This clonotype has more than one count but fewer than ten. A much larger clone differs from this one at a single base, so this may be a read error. CDR3 bases: TGCAGTGCCCCCGACGTACGGGATAAACCAGAGACCCAGTACTTC. Its protein product is CSAPDVRDKPETQYF. The chain carries TRBV20-1 and TRBJ2-5, with D maybe TRBD2 (5 bases). Deletions cut 6 bases from V and 4 bases from J, with 21 bases between. CDR1 and CDR2 from the germline V gene are DFQATT and SNEGSKA (reference sequence). The CDR3 has 15 residues.

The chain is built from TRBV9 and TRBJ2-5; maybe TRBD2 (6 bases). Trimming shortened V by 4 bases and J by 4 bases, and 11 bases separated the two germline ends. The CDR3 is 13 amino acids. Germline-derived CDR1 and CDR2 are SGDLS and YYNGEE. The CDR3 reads CASSPTAGETQYF. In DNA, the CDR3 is TGTGCCAGCAGCCCAACAGCGGGAGAGACCCAGTACTTC.

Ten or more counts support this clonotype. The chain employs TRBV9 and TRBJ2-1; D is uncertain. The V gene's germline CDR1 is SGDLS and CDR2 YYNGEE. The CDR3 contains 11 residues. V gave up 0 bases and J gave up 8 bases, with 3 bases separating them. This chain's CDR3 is CASSVGYEQFF. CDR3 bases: TGTGCCAGCAGCGTAGGATATGAGCAGTTCTTC.

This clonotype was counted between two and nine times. Here the CDR3 reads CSGLTGPNTEAFF. The CDR3 DNA sequence: TGCAGCGGGCTGACAGGGCCGAACACTGAAGCTTTCTTT. The rearrangement joins TRBV29-1 to TRBJ1-1, with 7 bases aligning to TRBD1. Per germline, CDR1 SQVTM and CDR2 ANQGSEA. The CDR3 is 13 amino acids. The J segment lost 1 base and the V segment lost 7 bases, leaving 6 bases of the junction unmatched.

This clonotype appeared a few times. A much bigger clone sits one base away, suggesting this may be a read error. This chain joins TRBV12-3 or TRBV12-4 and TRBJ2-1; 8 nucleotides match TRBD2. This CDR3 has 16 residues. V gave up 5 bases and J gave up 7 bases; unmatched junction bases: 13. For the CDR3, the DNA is TGTGCCAGCAGTCCCGGGGGGCTAGCGGGCCAGAATGAGCAGTTCTTC. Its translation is CASSPGGLAGQNEQFF.

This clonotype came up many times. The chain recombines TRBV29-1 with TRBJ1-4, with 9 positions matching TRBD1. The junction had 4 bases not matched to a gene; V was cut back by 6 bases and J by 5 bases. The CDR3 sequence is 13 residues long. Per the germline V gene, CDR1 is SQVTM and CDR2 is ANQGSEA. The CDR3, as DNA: TGCAGCGTGGGGACAGGGCTGAATGAAAAACTGTTTTTT. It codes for CSVGTGLNEKLFF.

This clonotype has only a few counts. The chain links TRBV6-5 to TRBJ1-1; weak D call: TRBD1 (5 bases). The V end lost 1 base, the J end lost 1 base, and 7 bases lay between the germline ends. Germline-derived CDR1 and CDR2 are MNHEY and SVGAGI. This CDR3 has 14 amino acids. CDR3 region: CASSYYGGNTEAFF. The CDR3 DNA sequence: TGTGCCAGCAGTTACTACGGGGGGAACACTGAAGCTTTCTTT.

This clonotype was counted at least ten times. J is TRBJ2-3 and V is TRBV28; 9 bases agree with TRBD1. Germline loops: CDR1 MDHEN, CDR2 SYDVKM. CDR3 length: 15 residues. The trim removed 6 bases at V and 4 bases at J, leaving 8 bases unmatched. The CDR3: CASSYYRGRPDTQYF. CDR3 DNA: TGTGCCAGCAGCTACTACAGGGGGCGCCCAGATACGCAGTATTTT.

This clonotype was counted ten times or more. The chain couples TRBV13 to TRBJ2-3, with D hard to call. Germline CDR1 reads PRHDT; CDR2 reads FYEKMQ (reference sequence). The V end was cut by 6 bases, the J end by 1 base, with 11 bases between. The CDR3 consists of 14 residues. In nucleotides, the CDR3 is TGTGCCAGCAGTCGGCCGCCCGGCACAGATACGCAGTATTTT. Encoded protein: CASSRPPGTDTQYF.

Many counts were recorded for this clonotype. DNA for the CDR3: TGCAGTGCTAGAAAGGGCGGCGGGGGCGGTGATTCACCCCTCCACTTT. It is translated as CSARKGGGGGDSPLHF. The gene calls are TRBV20-1 and TRBJ1-6, with D possibly matching TRBD1 (6 bases). Per the germline V gene, CDR1 is DFQATT and CDR2 is SNEGSKA (reference sequence). The V end lost 2 bases, the J end lost 8 bases, and 19 bases lay between the germline ends. The CDR3 is made up of 16 amino acids.

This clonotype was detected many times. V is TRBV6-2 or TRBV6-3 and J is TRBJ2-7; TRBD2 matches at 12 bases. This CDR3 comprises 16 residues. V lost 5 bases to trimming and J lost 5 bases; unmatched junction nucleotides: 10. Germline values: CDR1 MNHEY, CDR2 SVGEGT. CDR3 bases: TGTGCCAGCAGTCCCGTAAGGGCTAGCGGGAGGGACGAGCAGTACTTC. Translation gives CASSPVRASGRDEQYF.

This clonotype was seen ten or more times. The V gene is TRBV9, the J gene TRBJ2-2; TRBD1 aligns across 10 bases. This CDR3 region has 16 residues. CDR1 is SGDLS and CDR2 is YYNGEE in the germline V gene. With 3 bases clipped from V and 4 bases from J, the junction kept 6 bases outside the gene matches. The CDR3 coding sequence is TGTGCCAGCAGCGCGAGACAGGGGGCGAGCACCGGGGAGCTGTTTTTT. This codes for CASSARQGASTGELFF.